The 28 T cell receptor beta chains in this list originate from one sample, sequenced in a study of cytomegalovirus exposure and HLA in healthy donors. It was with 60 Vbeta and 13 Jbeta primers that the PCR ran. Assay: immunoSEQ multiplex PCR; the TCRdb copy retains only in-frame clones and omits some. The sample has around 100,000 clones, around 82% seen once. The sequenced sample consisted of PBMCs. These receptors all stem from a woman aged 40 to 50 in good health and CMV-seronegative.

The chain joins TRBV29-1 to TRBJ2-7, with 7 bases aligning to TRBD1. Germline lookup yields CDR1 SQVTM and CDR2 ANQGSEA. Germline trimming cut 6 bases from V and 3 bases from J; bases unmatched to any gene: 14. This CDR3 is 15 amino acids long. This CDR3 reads CSVATTSRGIYEQYF. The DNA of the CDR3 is TGCAGCGTCGCTACAACGAGCAGGGGGATCTACGAGCAGTACTTC.

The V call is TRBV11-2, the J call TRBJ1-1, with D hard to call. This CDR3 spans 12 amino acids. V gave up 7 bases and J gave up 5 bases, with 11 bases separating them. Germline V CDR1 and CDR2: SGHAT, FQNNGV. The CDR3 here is CASTPRGTEAFF. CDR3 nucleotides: TGTGCCAGCACCCCGCGGGGTACTGAAGCTTTCTTT.

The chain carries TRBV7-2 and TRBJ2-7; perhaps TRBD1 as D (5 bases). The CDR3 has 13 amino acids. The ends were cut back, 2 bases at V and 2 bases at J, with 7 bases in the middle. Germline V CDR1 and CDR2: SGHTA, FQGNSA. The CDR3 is CASSLWGAYEQYF. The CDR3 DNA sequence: TGTGCCAGCAGCTTATGGGGCGCCTACGAGCAGTACTTC.

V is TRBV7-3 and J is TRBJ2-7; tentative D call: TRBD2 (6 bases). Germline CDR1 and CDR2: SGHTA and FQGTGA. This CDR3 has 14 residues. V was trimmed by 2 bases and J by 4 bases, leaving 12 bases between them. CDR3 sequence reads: CASSLGVGGYEQYF. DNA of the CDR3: TGTGCCAGCAGCTTAGGTGTCGGAGGGTACGAGCAGTACTTC.

The CDR3 region has the DNA TGTGCCAGTAGTATCTCACTAGCGGGGAACAATGAGCAGTTCTTC. As protein: CASSISLAGNNEQFF. The rearrangement links TRBV19 to TRBJ2-1; TRBD2 matches 10 bases. CDR3 size: 15 residues. V was pared by 3 bases and J by 5 bases, with 4 bases of the junction left unmatched. CDR1 is LNHDA and CDR2 is SQIVND in the germline V gene (reference sequence).

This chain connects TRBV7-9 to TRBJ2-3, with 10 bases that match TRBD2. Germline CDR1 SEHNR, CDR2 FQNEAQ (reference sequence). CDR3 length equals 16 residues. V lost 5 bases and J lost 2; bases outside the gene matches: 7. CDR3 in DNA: TGTGCCAGCAGCCTCTCCCTAGCGGGAGACACAGATACGCAGTATTTT. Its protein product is CASSLSLAGDTDTQYF.

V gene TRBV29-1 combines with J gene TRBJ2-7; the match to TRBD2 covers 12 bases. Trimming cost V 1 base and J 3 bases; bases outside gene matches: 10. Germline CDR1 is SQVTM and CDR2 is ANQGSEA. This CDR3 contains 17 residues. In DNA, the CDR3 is TGCAGCGTTGAAGCCCCTAGCGGGAGGGCCTTTTTCTACGAGCAGTACTTC. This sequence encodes CSVEAPSGRAFFYEQYF.

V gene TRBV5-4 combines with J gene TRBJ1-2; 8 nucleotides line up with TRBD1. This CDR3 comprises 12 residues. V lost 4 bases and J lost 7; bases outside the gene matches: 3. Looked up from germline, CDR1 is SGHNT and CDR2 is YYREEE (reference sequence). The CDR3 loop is CASSVQGGGYTF. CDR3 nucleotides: TGTGCCAGCAGCGTACAGGGGGGTGGCTACACCTTC.

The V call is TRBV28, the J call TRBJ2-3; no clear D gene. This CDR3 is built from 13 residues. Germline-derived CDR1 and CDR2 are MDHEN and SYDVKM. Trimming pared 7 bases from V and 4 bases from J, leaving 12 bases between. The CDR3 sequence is CASTPWSPDTQYF. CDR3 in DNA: TGTGCCAGCACCCCGTGGAGTCCAGATACGCAGTATTTT.

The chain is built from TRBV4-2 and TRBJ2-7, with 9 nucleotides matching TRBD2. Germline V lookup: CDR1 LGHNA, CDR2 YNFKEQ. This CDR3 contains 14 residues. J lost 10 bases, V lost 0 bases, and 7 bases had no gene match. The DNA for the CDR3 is TGTGCCAGCAGCCAAGATTGGGCGGGAGGGAAACAGTACTTC. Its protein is CASSQDWAGGKQYF.

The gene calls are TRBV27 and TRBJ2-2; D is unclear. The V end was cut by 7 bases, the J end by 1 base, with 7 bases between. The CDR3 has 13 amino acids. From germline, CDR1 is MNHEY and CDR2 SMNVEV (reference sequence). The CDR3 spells CASKSRNTGELFF. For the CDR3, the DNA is TGTGCCAGCAAGAGTAGGAACACCGGGGAGCTGTTTTTT.

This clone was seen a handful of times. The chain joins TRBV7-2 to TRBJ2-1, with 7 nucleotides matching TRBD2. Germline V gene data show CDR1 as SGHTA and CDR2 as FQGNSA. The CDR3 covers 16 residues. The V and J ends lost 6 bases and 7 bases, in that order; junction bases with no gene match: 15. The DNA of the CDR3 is TGTGCCAGCAGTCGCCCCGGCAGCGGGAACTTGAATGAGCAGTTCTTC. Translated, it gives CASSRPGSGNLNEQFF.

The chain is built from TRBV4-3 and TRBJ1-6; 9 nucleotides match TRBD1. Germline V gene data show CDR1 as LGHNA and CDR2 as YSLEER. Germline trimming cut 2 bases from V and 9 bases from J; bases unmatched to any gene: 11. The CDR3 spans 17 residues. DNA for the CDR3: TGCGCCAGCAGCCAAACAGGGGGCAGGACGCGTAGTTCACCCCTCCACTTT. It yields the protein CASSQTGGRTRSSPLHF.

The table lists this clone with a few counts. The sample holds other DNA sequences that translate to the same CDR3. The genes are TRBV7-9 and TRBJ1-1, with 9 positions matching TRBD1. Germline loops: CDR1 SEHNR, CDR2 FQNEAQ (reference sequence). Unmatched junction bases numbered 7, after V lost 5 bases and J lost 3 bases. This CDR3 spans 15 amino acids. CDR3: CASSHGQGYYTEAFF. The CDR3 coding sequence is TGTGCCAGCAGCCACGGACAGGGGTACTACACTGAAGCTTTCTTT.

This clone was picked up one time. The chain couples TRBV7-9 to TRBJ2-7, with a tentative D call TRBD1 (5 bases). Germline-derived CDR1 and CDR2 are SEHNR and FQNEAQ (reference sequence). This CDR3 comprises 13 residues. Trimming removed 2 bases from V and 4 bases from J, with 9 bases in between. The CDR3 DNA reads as TGTGCCAGCAGCTTACCGGCAGGGTACGAGCAGTACTTC. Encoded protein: CASSLPAGYEQYF. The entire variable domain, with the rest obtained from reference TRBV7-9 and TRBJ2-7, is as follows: DTGVSQNPRHKITKRGQNVTFRCDPISEHNRLYWYRQTLGQGPEFLTYFQNEAQLEKSRLLSDRFSAERPKGSFSTLEIQRTEQGDSAMYLCASSLPAGYEQYFGPGTRLTVT.

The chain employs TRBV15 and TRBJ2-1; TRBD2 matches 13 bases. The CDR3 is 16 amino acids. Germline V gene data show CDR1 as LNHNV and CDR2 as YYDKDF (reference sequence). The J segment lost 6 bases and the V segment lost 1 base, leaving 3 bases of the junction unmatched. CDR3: CATSRVTSGRANEQFF. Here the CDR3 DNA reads TGTGCCACCAGCAGAGTCACTAGCGGGAGGGCCAATGAGCAGTTCTTC.

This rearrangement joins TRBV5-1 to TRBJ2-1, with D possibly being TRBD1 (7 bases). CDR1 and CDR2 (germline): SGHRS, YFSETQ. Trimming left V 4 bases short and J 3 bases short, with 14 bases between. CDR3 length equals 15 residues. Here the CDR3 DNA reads TGCGCCAGCAGCGCGGGACAGATAAACTACAATGAGCAGTTCTTC. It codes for CASSAGQINYNEQFF.

The CDR3: CASSLALGVNTEAFF. The CDR3, as DNA: TGTGCCAGCAGCTTAGCATTGGGAGTGAACACTGAAGCTTTCTTT. The V gene is TRBV7-9, the J gene TRBJ1-1; D uncertain. Per germline, CDR1 SEHNR and CDR2 FQNEAQ (reference sequence). This CDR3 has 15 residues. The V and J ends lost 0 bases and 0 bases respectively, with 8 bases between them.

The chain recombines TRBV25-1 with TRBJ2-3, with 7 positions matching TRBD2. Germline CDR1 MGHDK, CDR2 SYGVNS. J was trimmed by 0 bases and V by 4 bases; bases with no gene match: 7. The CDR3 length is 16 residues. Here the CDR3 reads CASSGLAIFSTDTQYF. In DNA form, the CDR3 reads TGTGCCAGCAGTGGACTAGCCATCTTTAGCACAGATACGCAGTATTTT.

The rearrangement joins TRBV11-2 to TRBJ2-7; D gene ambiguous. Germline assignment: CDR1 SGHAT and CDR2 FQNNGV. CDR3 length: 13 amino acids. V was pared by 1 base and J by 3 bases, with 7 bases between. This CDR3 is CASSLVQIYEQYF. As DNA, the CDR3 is TGTGCCAGCAGCTTAGTACAGATCTACGAGCAGTACTTC.

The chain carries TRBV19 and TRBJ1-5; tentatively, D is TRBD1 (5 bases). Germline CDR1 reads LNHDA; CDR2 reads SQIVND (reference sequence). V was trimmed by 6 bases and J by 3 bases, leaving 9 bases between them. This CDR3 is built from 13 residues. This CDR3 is CASRRQSNQPQHF. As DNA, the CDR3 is TGTGCCAGTAGACGACAGTCCAATCAGCCCCAGCATTTT.

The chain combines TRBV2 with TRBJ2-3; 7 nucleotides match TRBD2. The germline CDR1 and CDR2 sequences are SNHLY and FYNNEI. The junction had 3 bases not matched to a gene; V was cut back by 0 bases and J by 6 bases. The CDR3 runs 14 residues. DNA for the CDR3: TGTGCCAGCAGTGAAGCGTGGGGGGGTGATACGCAGTATTTT. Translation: CASSEAWGGDTQYF.

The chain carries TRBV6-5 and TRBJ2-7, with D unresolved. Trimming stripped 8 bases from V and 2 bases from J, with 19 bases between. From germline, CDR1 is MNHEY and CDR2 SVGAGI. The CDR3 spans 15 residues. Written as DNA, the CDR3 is TGTGCCAGCCGCAGGAACCCCCTCGCTGCCTACGAGCAGTACTTC. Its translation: CASRRNPLAAYEQYF.

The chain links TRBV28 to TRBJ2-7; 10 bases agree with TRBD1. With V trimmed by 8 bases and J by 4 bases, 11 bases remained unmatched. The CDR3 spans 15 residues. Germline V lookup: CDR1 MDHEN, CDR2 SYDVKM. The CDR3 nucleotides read TGTGCCAGCGCAACGGGACAGGGGAGACTATACGAGCAGTACTTC. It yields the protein CASATGQGRLYEQYF. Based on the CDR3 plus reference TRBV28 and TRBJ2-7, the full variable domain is DVKVTQSSRYLVKRTGEKVFLECVQDMDHENMFWYRQDPGLGLRLIYFSYDVKMKEKGDIPEGYSVSREKKERFSLILESASTNQTSMYLCASATGQGRLYEQYFGPGTRLTVT.

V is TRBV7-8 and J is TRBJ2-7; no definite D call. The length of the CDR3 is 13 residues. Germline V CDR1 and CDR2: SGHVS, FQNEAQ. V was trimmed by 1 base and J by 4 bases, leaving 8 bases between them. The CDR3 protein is CASSLVQAYEQYF. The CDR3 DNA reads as TGTGCCAGCAGCTTAGTCCAGGCATACGAGCAGTACTTC.

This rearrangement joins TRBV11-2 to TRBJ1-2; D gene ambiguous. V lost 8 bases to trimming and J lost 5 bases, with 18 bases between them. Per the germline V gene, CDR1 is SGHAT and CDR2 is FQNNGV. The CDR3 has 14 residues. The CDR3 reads CASPRLGPRYGYTF. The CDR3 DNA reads TGTGCCAGCCCCCGGCTAGGCCCGAGGTATGGCTACACCTTC.

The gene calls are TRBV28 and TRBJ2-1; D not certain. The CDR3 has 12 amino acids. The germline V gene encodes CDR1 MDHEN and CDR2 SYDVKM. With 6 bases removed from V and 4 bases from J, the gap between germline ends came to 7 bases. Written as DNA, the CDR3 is TGTGCCAGCAGATTACTGTACAATGAGCAGTTCTTC. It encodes CASRLLYNEQFF.

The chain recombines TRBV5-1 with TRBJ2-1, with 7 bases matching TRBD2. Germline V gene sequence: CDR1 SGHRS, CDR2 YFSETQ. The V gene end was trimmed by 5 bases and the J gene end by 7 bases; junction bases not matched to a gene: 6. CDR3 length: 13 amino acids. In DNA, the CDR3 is TGCGCCAGCAGTGCGACTAGCAATAATGAGCAGTTCTTC. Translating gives CASSATSNNEQFF.